Described below is a single T cell receptor beta chain sequence and its context. The antigen is undetermined. This CDR3 has 14 amino acids. Germline V gives CDR1 SGHDT, CDR2 YYEEEE. V shed 5 bases and J shed 5 bases, with 16 bases lying between them. The sample belongs to a study of a mutant IDH1 vaccine in newly diagnosed glioma. The study, taken as a whole, reports: Whatever changes occurred in top peripheral T cell clonotypes seemed unrelated to pseudoprogression.

Generated by immunoSEQ multiplex PCR, the TCRdb table keeps only in-frame clones and is missing some. The table lists 90,000 to 95,000 clones, roughly four fifths of them singletons. The time point here: baseline, week 1 (first vaccination visit). Treatment meaning: pre-vaccination baseline after standard-of-care therapy. Every donor had a new WHO grade 3 or 4 astrocytoma that was IDH1-mutant, with loss of nuclear ATRX. The receptor was isolated from a woman aged 50 to 60 with glioma. Sequenced material: PBMCs, taken from a glioma patient treated with radiotherapy, temozolomide or both. V and J are TRBV5-6 and TRBJ2-5; either TRBD1 or TRBD2 may supply D (6 bases each). CDR3 nucleotides: TGTGCCAGCAGTCCAGCACGGGGGCCGGAGACCCAGTACTTC. It is translated as CASSPARGPETQYF.